Sequencing of this TCR beta chain was carried out in a study of T cell changes during pregnancy in multiple sclerosis. This CDR3 has 15 amino acids. The V gene's germline CDR1 is MNHEY and CDR2 SMNVEV (reference sequence). Deletions cut 4 bases from V and 2 bases from J, with 14 bases between. The assay was immunoSEQ multiplex PCR, and TCRdb's table has in-frame clones only and misses some. The sample carries roughly 47,000 clones, 85% to 95% recorded once. Sequencing was performed on CD8+ T cells from peripheral blood mononuclear cells, taken before pregnancy. This receptor was taken from a female donor with multiple sclerosis, enrolled in a pregnancy study. The chain uses TRBV27 and TRBJ2-5; perhaps TRBD1 as D (6 bases). Written as DNA, the CDR3 is TGTGCCAGCAGTTCATACCTAGGACAGCAAGAGACCCAGTACTTC. Its translation is CASSSYLGQQETQYF.